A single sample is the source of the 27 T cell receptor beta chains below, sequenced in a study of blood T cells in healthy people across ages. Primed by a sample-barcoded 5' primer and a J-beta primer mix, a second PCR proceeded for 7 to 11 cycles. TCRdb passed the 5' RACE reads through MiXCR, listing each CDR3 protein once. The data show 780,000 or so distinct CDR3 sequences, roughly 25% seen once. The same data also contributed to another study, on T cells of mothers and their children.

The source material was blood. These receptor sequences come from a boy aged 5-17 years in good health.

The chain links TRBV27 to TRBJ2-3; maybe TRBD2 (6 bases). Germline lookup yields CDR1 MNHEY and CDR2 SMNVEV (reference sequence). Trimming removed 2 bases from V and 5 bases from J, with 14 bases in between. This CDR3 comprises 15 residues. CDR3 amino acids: CASSLVAVMGDTQYF. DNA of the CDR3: TGTGCCAGCAGTTTAGTAGCGGTGATGGGAGATACGCAGTATTTT.

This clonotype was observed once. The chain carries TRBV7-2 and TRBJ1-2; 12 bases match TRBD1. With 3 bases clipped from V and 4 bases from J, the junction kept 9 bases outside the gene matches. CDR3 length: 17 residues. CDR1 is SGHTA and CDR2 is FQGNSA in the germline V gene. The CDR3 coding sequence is TGTGCCAGCAGCTTGCAAGGGACAGGGGGCCCGCGCTATGGCTACACCTTC. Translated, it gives CASSLQGTGGPRYGYTF.

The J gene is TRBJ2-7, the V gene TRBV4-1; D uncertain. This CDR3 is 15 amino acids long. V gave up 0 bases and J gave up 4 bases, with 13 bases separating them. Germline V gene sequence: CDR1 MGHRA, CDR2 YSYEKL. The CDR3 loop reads CASSQDPLDLYEQYF. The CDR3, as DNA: TGCGCCAGCAGCCAAGATCCCCTAGACTTATACGAGCAGTACTTC.

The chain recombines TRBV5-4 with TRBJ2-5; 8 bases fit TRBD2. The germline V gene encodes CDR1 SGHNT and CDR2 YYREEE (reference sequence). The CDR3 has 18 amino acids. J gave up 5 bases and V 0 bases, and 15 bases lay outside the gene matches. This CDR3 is CASSLGAKRGYIWETQYF. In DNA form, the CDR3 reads TGTGCCAGCAGCTTGGGGGCGAAGCGGGGGTACATCTGGGAGACCCAGTACTTC. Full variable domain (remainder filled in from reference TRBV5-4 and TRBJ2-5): ETGVTQSPTHLIKTRGQQVTLRCSSQSGHNTVSWYQQALGQGPQFIFQYYREEENGRGNFPPRFSGLQFPNYSSELNVNALELDDSALYLCASSLGAKRGYIWETQYFGPGTRLLVL.

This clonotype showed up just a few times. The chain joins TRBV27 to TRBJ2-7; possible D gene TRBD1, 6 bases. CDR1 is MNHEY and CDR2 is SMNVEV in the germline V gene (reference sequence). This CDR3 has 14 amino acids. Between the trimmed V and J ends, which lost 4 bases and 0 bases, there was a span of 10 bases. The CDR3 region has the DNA TGTGCCAGCAGTTGGACAGCTCACTCCTACGAGCAGTACTTC. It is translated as CASSWTAHSYEQYF.

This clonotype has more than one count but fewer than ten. The CDR3: CACSSSGQGGYEQYF. The CDR3 DNA follows: TGTGCCTGTTCCTCATCGGGACAGGGGGGCTACGAGCAGTACTTC. The J gene is TRBJ2-7, the V gene TRBV2; TRBD1 agrees at 11 bases. Germline values: CDR1 SNHLY, CDR2 FYNNEI. V dropped 11 bases and J dropped 3; count of bases not matched to a gene: 12. The CDR3 consists of 15 residues.

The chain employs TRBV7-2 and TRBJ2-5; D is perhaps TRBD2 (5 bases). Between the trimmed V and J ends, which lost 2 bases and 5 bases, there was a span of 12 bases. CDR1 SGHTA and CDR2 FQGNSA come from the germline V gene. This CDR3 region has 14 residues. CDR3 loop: CASSLFGKSETQYF. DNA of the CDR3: TGTGCCAGCAGCTTATTCGGGAAGTCGGAGACCCAGTACTTC.

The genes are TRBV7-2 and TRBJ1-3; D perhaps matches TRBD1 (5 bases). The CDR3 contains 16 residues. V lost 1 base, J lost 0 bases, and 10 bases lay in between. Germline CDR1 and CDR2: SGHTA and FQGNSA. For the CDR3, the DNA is TGTGCCAGCAGCTTAGTGATGGGGGACTCTGGAAACACCATATATTTT. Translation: CASSLVMGDSGNTIYF.

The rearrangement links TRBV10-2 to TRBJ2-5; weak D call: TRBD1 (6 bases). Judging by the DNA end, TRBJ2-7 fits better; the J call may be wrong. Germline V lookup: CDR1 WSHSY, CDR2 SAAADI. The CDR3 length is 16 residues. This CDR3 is CASKDSLYRSSYEQYF. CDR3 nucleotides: TGCGCCAGCAAGGACAGCTTATACCGAAGCTCCTACGAGCAGTACTTC.

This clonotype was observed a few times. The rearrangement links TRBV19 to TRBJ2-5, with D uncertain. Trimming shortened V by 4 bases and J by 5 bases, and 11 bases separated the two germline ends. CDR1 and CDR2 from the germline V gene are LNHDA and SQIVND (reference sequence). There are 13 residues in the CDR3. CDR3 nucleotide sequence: TGTGCCAGTAGTACTCAGGAGTGGGAGACCCAGTACTTC. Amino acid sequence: CASSTQEWETQYF.

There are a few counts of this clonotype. The DNA for the CDR3 is TGTGCCAGCAGCCCTCAGGGACAGCTAACCTACAATGAGCAGTTCTTC. Encoded protein: CASSPQGQLTYNEQFF. The V call is TRBV7-2, the J call TRBJ2-1; 7 bases match TRBD1. Germline values: CDR1 SGHTA, CDR2 FQGNSA. The CDR3 runs to 16 residues. After removal of 5 bases from V and 2 bases from J, the junction contained 9 bases not matched to a gene.

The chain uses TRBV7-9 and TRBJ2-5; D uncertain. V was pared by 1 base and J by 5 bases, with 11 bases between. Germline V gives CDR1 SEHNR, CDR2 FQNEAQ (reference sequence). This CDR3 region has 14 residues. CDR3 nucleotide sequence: TGTGCCAGCAGCTTAGACGGCGGTATCGAGACCCAGTACTTC. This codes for CASSLDGGIETQYF. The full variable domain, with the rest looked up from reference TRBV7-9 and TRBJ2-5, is DTGVSQNPRHKITKRGQNVTFRCDPISEHNRLYWYRQTLGQGPEFLTYFQNEAQLEKSRLLSDRFSAERPKGSFSTLEIQRTEQGDSAMYLCASSLDGGIETQYFGPGTRLLVL.

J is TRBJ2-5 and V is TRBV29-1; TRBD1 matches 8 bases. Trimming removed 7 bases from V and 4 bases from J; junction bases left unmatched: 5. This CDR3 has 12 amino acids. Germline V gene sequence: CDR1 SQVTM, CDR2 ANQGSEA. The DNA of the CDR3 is TGCAGCGCCGTCGGGACAGGAGAGACCCAGTACTTC. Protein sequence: CSAVGTGETQYF.

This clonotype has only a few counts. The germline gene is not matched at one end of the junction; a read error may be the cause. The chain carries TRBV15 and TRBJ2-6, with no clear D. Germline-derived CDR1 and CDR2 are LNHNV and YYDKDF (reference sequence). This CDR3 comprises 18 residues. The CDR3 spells CAPSNPSLGPSGANVLTF. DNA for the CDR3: TGTGCCCCCAGCAACCCGAGTTTGGGCCCCTCTGGGGCCAACGTCCTGACTTTC.

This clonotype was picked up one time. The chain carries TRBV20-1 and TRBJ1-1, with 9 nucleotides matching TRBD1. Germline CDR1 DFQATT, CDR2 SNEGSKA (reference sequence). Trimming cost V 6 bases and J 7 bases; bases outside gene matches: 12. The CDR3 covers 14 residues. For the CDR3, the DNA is TGCAGTGCGCCGACCGGGACAGGGCGACGTGAAGCTTTCTTT. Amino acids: CSAPTGTGRREAFF.

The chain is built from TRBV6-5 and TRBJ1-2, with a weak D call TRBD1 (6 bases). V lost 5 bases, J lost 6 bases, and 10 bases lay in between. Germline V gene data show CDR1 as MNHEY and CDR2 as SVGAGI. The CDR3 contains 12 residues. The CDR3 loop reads CASSAGTHGYTF. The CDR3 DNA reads TGTGCCAGCAGTGCCGGGACACATGGCTACACCTTC.

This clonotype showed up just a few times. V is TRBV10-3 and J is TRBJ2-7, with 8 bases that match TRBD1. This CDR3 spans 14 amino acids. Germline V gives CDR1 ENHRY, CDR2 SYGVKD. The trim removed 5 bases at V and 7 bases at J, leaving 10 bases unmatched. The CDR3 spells CAISTGQGSNEQYF. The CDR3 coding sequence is TGTGCCATCAGTACAGGACAGGGAAGCAATGAGCAGTACTTC.

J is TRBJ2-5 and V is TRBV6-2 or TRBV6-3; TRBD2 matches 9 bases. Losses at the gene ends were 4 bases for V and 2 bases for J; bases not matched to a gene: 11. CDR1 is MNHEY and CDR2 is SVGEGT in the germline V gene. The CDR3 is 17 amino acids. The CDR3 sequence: CASSLQALAGGQETQYF. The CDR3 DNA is TGTGCCAGCAGTTTACAGGCGCTCGCGGGGGGGCAAGAGACCCAGTACTTC.

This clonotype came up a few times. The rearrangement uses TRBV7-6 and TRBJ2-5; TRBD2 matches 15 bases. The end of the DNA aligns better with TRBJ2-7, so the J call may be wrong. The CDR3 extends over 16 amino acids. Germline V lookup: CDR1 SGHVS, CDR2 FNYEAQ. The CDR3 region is CASSPGLAGGFDEQYF. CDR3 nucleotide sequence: TGTGCCAGCAGCCCGGGACTAGCGGGAGGTTTTGACGAGCAGTACTTC.

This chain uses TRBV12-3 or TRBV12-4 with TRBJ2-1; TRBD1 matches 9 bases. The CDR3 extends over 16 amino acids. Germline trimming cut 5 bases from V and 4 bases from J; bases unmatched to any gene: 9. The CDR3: CASSPRDRAFYNEQFF. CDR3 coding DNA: TGTGCCAGCAGTCCCCGGGACAGGGCGTTTTACAATGAGCAGTTCTTC.

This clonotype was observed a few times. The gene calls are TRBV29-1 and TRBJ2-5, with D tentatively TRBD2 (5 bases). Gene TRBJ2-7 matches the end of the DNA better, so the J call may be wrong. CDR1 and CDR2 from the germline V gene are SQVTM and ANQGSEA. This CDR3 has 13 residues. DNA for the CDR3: TGCAGCGTTGTGACTACCGATAGGAACGAGCAGTACTTC. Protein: CSVVTTDRNEQYF.

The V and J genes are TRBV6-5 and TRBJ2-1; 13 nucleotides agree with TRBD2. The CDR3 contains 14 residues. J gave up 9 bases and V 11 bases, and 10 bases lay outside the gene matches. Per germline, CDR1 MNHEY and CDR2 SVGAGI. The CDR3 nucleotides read TGTGCCGTAGGGACTAGCGGGACCCCCCCTGAGCAGTTCTTC. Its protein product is CAVGTSGTPPEQFF.

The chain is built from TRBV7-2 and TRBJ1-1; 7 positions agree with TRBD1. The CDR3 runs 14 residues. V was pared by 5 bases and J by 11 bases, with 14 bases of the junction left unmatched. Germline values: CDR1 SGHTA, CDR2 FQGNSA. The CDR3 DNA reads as TGTGCCAGCAGCCCCCGACAGGGATGGCCAACGGCTTTCTTT. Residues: CASSPRQGWPTAFF. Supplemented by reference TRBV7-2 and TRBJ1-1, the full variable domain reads GAGVSQSPSNKVTEKGKDVELRCDPISGHTALYWYRQSLGQGLEFLIYFQGNSAPDKSGLPSDRFSAERTGGSVSTLTIQRTQQEDSAVYLCASSPRQGWPTAFFGQGTRLTVV.

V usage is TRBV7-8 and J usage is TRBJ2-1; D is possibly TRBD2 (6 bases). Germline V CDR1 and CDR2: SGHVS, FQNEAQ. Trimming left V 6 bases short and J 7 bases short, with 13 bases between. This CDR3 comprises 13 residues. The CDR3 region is CASRMGGWNEQFF. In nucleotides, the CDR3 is TGTGCCAGCAGAATGGGGGGTTGGAATGAGCAGTTCTTC. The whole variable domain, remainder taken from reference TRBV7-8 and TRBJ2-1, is GAGVSQSPRYKVAKRGQDVALRCDPISGHVSLFWYQQALGQGPEFLTYFQNEAQLDKSGLPSDRFFAERPEGSVSTLKIQRTQQEDSAVYLCASRMGGWNEQFFGPGTRLTVL.

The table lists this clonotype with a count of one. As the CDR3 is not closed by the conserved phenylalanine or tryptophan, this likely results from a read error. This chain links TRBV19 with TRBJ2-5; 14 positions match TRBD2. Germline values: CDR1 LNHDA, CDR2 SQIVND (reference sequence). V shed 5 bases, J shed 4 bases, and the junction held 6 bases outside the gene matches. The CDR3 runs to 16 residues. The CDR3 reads CASSPGTSGSIETQYL. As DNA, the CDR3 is TGTGCCAGTAGTCCAGGGACTAGCGGGAGTATAGAGACCCAGTACCTC.

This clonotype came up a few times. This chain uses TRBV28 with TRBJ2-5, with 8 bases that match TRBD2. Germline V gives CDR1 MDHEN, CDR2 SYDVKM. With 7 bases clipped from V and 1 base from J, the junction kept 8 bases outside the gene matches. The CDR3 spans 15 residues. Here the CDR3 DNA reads TGTGCCAGCATAGTCGCGGGGGGTTCCCAAGAGACCCAGTACTTC. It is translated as CASIVAGGSQETQYF.

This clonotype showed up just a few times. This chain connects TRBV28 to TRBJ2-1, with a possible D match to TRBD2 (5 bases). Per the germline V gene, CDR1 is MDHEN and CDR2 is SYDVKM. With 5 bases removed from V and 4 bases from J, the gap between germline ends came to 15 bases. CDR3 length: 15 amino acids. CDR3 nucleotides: TGTGCCAGCAGTCCCTTCGGGCGGGCATACAATGAGCAGTTCTTC. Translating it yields CASSPFGRAYNEQFF.